The sample holds a few counts of the clone carrying this T cell receptor beta chain. Deletions cut 3 bases from V and 5 bases from J, with 18 bases between. The CDR3 covers 16 residues. Per germline, CDR1 MDHEN and CDR2 SYDVKM. This entry is derived from a study of blood T cell repertoires in COVID-19. TCRdb's copy holds only in-frame clones and misses some; the assay was immunoSEQ multiplex PCR. Here the sample spans nearly 200,000 clones, 84% being singletons. Material: peripheral blood. This clonotype originated in a woman in her 70s with active or convalescent COVID-19. The gene calls are TRBV28 and TRBJ2-3, with a weak D call TRBD2 (6 bases). The CDR3 loop is CASSLGVAETGDTQYF. CDR3 nucleotide sequence: TGTGCCAGCAGTTTGGGAGTAGCGGAGACTGGAGATACGCAGTATTTT. The full variable domain, completed using reference TRBV28 and TRBJ2-3, is DVKVTQSSRYLVKRTGEKVFLECVQDMDHENMFWYRQDPGLGLRLIYFSYDVKMKEKGDIPEGYSVSREKKERFSLILESASTNQTSMYLCASSLGVAETGDTQYFGPGTRLTVL.